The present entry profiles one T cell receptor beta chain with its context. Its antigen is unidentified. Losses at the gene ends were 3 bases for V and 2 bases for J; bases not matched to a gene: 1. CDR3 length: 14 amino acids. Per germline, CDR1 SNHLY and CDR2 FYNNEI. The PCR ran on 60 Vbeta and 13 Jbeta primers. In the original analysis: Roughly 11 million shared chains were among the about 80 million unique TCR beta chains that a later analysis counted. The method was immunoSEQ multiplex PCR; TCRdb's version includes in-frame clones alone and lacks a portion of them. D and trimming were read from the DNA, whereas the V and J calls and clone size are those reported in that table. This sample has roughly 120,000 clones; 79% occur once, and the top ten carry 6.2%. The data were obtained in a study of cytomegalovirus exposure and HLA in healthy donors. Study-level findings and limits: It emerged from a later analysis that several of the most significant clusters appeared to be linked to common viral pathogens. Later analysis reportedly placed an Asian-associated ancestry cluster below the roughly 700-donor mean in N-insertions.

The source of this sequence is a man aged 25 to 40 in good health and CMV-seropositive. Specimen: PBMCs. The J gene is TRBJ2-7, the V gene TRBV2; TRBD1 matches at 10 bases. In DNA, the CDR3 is TGTGCCAGCAGTGATGGGACAGGGGCCTACGAGCAGTACTTC. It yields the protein CASSDGTGAYEQYF.